Listed below are T cell receptor beta chains from one sample, sequenced in a study of T cells after yellow fever vaccination. MiXCR was run by TCRdb on the 5' RACE reads, yielding one entry per CDR3 protein. The table includes roughly 330,000 distinct CDR3 sequences, around 6.8% detected once. Sample: PBMCs, taken roughly 46 days after the first yellow fever vaccination. The receptors here all came from a man younger than 35 who received the YFV17D yellow fever vaccine. Each CDR3 is given with its conserved first and last residue. D genes are given only for firm matches. The size of a clone is reported for some rows only, either as once, few or many, or as a class for expanded clones.

>few|.|TRBV11-3
CASSLGQAAKEQYF
>many|TRBD1|TRBV7-9
CASSLEFKTGVYNEQFF
>few|.|TRBV15
CATSPEPWENQPQHF
>many|.|TRBV7-9
CASSLETTNTEAFF
>many|.|TRBV4-3
CASSQDPQGSYGYTF
>many|.|TRBV5-1
CASSGGPPNTEAFF
>few|TRBD1|TRBV30
CAWSVLPRGNISPLHF
>many|TRBD1|TRBV5-1
CASSKRDSHNEQFF
>many|TRBD2|TRBV7-2
CASSIPTSGKMTQYF
>.|TRBD1|TRBV29-1
CSGSTGPYNEQFF
>many|.|TRBV12-3/TRBV12-4
CASSLVGGEQYF
>.|TRBD1|TRBV20-1
CSAPRGGVDGYTF
>many|TRBD2|TRBV4-2
CASSQVTSGGASTDTQYF
>few|.|TRBV5-1
CASSIPGHSGGYTF
>.|.|TRBV29-1
CSVEDRILINGYTF
>.|.|TRBV6-2/TRBV6-3
CASSYSSEQYF
>many|.|TRBV4-3
CASSPLRGNSPLHF
>many|TRBD1|TRBV6-1
CASSPPGRDSEAFF
>.|.|TRBV7-3
CASSTQRNTEAFF
>few|TRBD1|TRBV4-2
CASSRPGQGGTEAFF
>many|TRBD1|TRBV7-2
CASSRGQGQGYTF
>.|TRBD1|TRBV4-2
CASSHPGTGSYNEQFF
>few|.|TRBV4-2
CASSRGDGPLTSNYGYTF
>.|.|TRBV7-2
CASSSAGGSNQPQHF
>.|.|TRBV6-1
CASRPLYLGDTQYF
>.|.|TRBV7-2
CASSFLGPGNTGELFF
>.|TRBD1|TRBV15
CATSNRQGNYGYTF
>few|.|TRBV27
CASSVTYSGNTIYF